The 2 T cell receptor beta chains reported below all come from one sample, sequenced in a study of persistence of HIV-infected CD4 T cells (TCRdb year 2020). TCRbeta repertoires were sequenced from genomic DNA with the immunoSEQ hsTCRB assay version 4 in survey mode. This is the immuneACCESS table as TCRdb keeps it, with only in-frame sequences that have V and J called. A part of the clones is gone; compared with another copy, unresolved V genes explain less than half, and the rest is unexplained. The sample table contains 45,000 or so clones; only one count was recorded for about 88% of them. Roughly 0.44% of the sample comes from the top ten. Their antigen targets remain unknown. Explained via the paper, the treatment or condition label denotes: suppressive antiretroviral therapy. As a nonspecific positive control representing the CD4+ T cell repertoire, cells were stimulated with anti-CD3/anti-CD28 magnetic beads. Responding CD4+ T cells were sorted by upregulation of both CD40 ligand and CD69.

The sequencing used CD4+ T cells sorted from PBMCs after approximately 19-hour stimulation, collected from a patient who received antiretroviral therapy. In light of the paper, this sample's cell subset or site label describes: CD40L+CD69+ CD4 T cells responding to anti-CD3/anti-CD28 beads, representing the overall repertoire. All receptors derive from an adult woman with HIV who was CMV-seropositive.

The CDR3 DNA sequence: TGTGCCAGTATGGGCGGGGGGTGGAACGGGGAGCTGTTTTTT. Residues: CASMGGGWNGELFF. The rearrangement links TRBV19 to TRBJ2-2; TRBD2 aligns across 8 bases. The CDR3 is 14 residues long. CDR1 and CDR2 from the germline V gene are LNHDA and SQIVND (reference sequence). V lost 7 bases, J lost 7 bases, and 8 bases stayed unmatched. Combining the CDR3 with reference TRBV19 and TRBJ2-2 gives the whole variable domain DGGITQSPKYLFRKEGQNVTLSCEQNLNHDAMYWYRQDPGQGLRLIYYSQIVNDFQKGDIAEGYSVSREKKESFPLTVTSAQKNPTAFYLCASMGGGWNGELFFGEGSRLTVL.

The chain recombines TRBV19 with TRBJ1-6, with D tentatively TRBD1 (6 bases). V was pared by 4 bases and J by 7 bases, with 14 bases between. Germline V gene lookup returns CDR1 LNHDA and CDR2 SQIVND (reference sequence). CDR3 length equals 15 residues. This CDR3 is CASSKDRSYNSPLHF. In DNA form, the CDR3 reads TGTGCCAGTAGTAAGGACAGATCGTACAATTCACCCCTCCACTTT.